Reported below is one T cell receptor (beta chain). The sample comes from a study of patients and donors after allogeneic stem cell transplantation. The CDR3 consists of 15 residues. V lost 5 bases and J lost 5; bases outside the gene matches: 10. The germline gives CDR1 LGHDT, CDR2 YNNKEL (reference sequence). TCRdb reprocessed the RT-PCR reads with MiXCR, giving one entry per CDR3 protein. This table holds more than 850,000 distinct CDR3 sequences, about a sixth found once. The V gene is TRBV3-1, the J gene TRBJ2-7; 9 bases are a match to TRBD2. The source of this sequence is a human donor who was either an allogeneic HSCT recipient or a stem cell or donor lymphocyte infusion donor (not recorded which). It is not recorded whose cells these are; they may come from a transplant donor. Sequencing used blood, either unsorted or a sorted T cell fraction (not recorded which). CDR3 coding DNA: TGTGCCAGCAGCAGTCCGGGACTAGCACCCAACGAGCAGTACTTC. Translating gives CASSSPGLAPNEQYF.